This T cell receptor (beta chain) was obtained from a study of cytotoxic CD8 clonotypes in ibrutinib-treated CLL. Clones were read by immunoSEQ multiplex PCR, and TCRdb kept only the in-frame ones, dropping some. This sample has about 130,000 clones; less than 90% occur once, and the top ten carry 3% to 4%. Germline-derived CDR1 and CDR2 are MNHNS and SASEGT. This CDR3 is 16 amino acids long. Trimming pared 4 bases from V and 0 bases from J, leaving 12 bases between. The chain uses TRBV6-1 and TRBJ2-2; D remains unclear. This TCR came from a human donor with chronic lymphocytic leukemia. This material consisted of PBMCs, taken after 24 months of ibrutinib treatment. In nucleotides, the CDR3 is TGTGCCAGCAGTGTAGTTAGGGCCTCGAACACCGGGGAGCTGTTTTTT. Translated, it gives CASSVVRASNTGELFF.